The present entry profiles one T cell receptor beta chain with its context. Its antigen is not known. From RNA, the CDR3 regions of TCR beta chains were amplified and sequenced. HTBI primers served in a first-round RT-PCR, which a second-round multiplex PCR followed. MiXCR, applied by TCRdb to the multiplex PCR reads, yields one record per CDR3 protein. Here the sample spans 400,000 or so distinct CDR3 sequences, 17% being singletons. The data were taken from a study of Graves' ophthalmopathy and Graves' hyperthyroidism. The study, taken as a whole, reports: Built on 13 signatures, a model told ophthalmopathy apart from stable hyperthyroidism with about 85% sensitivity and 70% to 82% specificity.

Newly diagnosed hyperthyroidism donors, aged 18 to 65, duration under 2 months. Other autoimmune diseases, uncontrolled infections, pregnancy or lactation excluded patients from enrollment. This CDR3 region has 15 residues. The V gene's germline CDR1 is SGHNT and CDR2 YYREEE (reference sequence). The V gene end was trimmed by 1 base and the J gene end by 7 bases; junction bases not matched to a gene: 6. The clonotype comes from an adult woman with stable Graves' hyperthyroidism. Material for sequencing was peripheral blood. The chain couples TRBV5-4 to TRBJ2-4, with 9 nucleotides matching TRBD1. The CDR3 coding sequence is TGTGCCAGCAGCTTGATGACAGGGGGTGTGAACATTCAGTACTTC. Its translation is CASSLMTGGVNIQYF.